This TCR beta chain was identified in a study of T cell changes during pregnancy in multiple sclerosis. The assay was immunoSEQ multiplex PCR, and TCRdb's table has in-frame clones only and misses some. The sample lists roughly 53,000 clones, more than 90% seen once, with 3% in the top ten. Germline V gene data show CDR1 as SGHAT and CDR2 as FQNNGV. This CDR3 region has 16 residues. The V end was cut by 2 bases, the J end by 4 bases, with 12 bases between. The chain is built from TRBV11-2 and TRBJ1-6; unclear D gene. Sequenced here: CD8+ T cells from peripheral blood mononuclear cells, sampled before pregnancy. The clonotype originates from a female donor with multiple sclerosis, enrolled in a pregnancy study. The CDR3 protein is CASSLKQQSYNSPLHF. The CDR3 bases are TGTGCCAGCAGCTTAAAGCAACAGAGTTATAATTCACCCCTCCACTTT.